Listed below are T cell receptor beta chains from one sample, sequenced in a study of cytomegalovirus exposure and HLA in healthy donors. Profiling relied on immunoSEQ multiplex PCR, and the TCRdb table lists in-frame clones only, not all of them. The table has over 120,000 clones, roughly 70% seen once; the top ten hold about 4.3%. Input material: PBMCs. Receptors were obtained from a man younger than 35 in good health and CMV-seropositive. Both conserved end residues are part of each CDR3. The D gene is left open where the match is weak. Some rows have no size entry. The others give once, few or many, or a class for an expanded clone.

V	D	J	size	CDR3	DNA
TRBV25-1	NA	TRBJ1-4	NA	CASTPGQGFGSVGEKLFF	TGTGCCAGCACCCCTGGTCAAGGATTCGGGAGCGTTGGCGAAAAACTGTTTTTT
TRBV5-4	NA	TRBJ1-4	few	CASSFNSGGEKLFF	TGTGCCAGCAGCTTTAATTCCGGCGGTGAAAAACTGTTTTTT
TRBV19	TRBD1	TRBJ2-5	NA	CASQHKQGVPQETQYF	TGTGCCAGTCAACACAAACAGGGGGTCCCCCAAGAGACCCAGTACTTC
TRBV18	TRBD2	TRBJ2-7	NA	CASSPPGLAGPTYEQYF	TGTGCCAGCTCACCCCCGGGACTAGCGGGCCCGACCTACGAGCAGTACTTC
TRBV30	NA	TRBJ1-4	NA	CAWSPDRALSFEKLFF	TGTGCCTGGAGTCCCGACAGAGCCCTCTCCTTTGAAAAACTGTTTTTT
TRBV6-6	TRBD1	TRBJ2-7	once	CASSRQGESYEQYF	TGTGCCAGCAGCCGACAGGGGGAATCCTACGAGCAGTACTTC
TRBV7-8	NA	TRBJ2-7	once	CASSRTGVYEQYF	TGTGCCAGCAGCCGTACAGGAGTCTACGAGCAGTACTTC
TRBV28	TRBD1	TRBJ2-7	NA	CASSLLTGGSGEQYF	TGTGCCAGCAGCCTCCTGACAGGGGGGTCAGGCGAGCAGTACTTC
TRBV7-9	NA	TRBJ1-5	NA	CASSLAISGVGQPQHF	TGTGCCAGCAGCTTAGCGATATCGGGGGTTGGTCAGCCCCAGCATTTT
TRBV20-1	NA	TRBJ2-1	NA	CSAGGAEQFF	TGCAGTGCGGGGGGAGCCGAGCAGTTCTTC
TRBV6-5	TRBD1	TRBJ2-1	NA	CASSYSGQGNEQFF	TGTGCCAGCAGTTACTCTGGACAGGGCAATGAGCAGTTCTTC
TRBV29-1	TRBD1	TRBJ1-4	NA	CSVSGQGLGRMFF	TGCAGCGTTTCGGGACAGGGGCTCGGTCGGATGTTTTTT
TRBV5-4	NA	TRBJ2-1	NA	CASSYTGWSEQFF	TGTGCCAGCAGCTATACAGGGTGGAGTGAGCAGTTCTTC
TRBV5-4	TRBD2	TRBJ2-6	NA	CASSLPLAGGGGANVLTF	TGTGCCAGCAGCTTGCCTTTAGCGGGAGGGGGAGGGGCCAACGTCCTGACTTTC
TRBV4-3	NA	TRBJ1-1	NA	CASSQVGRGTEAFF	TGCGCCAGCAGCCAAGTCGGCAGGGGCACTGAAGCTTTCTTT
TRBV6-6	NA	TRBJ1-5	NA	CASSPPKLVPQHF	TGTGCCAGCAGTCCACCTAAGTTGGTGCCCCAGCATTTT